This TCR beta chain originates from a study of beta chain features in type 1 diabetes. Study results and limitations: Shorter TCRB CDR3s, moderately but significantly so, marked every one of the four CD4+ subsets in Type 1 diabetes patients. Individuals with type 1 diabetes displayed fewer insertions and more deletions at VDJ junctions.

Turning to this clone: Its cognate antigen is unknown. The same CDR3 can be traced to other DNA sequences in this sample.

Isolated RNA was reverse transcribed in full, so expressed TCRB transcripts were sequenced. Mean read depth for naive, central memory and regulatory T cell samples was about 3.6 million reads. TCRdb's table, derived via immunoSEQ multiplex PCR, lists solely in-frame clones and lacks some. This sample has some 180,000 clones, with about 12% found just once. The germline gives CDR1 GTSNPN, CDR2 SVGIG (reference sequence). V lost 0 bases, J lost 3 bases, and 8 bases lay in between. This CDR3 has 13 residues. This rearrangement joins TRBV30 to TRBJ1-1; D may be TRBD1 (6 bases). The sequenced sample consisted of central memory CD4+ T cells from blood. The TCR sequence derives from a young woman in good health. The CDR3 here is CAWSVQGDTEAFF. CDR3 coding DNA: TGTGCCTGGAGTGTACAGGGTGACACTGAAGCTTTCTTT.